This T cell receptor (beta chain) was identified during a study of T cells in Graves' hyperthyroidism and ophthalmopathy. In germline, CDR1 is SEHNR, CDR2 FQNEAQ (reference sequence). The V end lost 7 bases, the J end lost 5 bases, and 14 bases lay between the germline ends. The CDR3 runs 14 residues. Comments on this clonotype: Its antigen is not known.

RNA transcripts were the template for amplifying TCR beta CDR3 regions. The HTBI primer set drove a first-round RT-PCR of the TCR CDR3. TCRdb itself ran the multiplex PCR reads through MiXCR, one entry per CDR3 protein. The table includes roughly 600,000 distinct CDR3 sequences, roughly 14% detected once. Study-wide points: Blood samples included most of the expanded thyroid clonotypes exceeding 0.001.

This TCR came from a woman in her 50s with Graves' ophthalmopathy. V and J are TRBV7-9 and TRBJ1-4, with D perhaps matching TRBD1 (6 bases). The specimen was blood. CDR3 sequence (DNA): TGTGCCAGCAAAATCCTTACAGGGAATGAAAAACTGTTTTTT. This codes for CASKILTGNEKLFF. Drawing the rest from reference TRBV7-9 and TRBJ1-4, the complete variable domain is DTGVSQNPRHKITKRGQNVTFRCDPISEHNRLYWYRQTLGQGPEFLTYFQNEAQLEKSRLLSDRFSAERPKGSFSTLEIQRTEQGDSAMYLCASKILTGNEKLFFGSGTQLSVL.